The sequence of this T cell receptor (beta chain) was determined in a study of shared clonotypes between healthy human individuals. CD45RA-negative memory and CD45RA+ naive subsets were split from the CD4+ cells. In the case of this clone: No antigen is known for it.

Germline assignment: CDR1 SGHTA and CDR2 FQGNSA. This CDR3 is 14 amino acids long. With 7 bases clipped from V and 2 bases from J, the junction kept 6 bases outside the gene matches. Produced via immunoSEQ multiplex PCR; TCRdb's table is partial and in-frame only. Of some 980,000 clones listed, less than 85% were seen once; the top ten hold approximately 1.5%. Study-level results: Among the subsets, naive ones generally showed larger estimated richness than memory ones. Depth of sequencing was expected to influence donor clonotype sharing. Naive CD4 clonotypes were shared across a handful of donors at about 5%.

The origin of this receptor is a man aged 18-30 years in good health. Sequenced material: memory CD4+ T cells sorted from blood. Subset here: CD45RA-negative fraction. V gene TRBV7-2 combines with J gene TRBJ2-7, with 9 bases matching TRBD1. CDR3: CASNPGTGPYEQYF. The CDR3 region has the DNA TGTGCCAGCAATCCCGGGACAGGGCCCTACGAGCAGTACTTC.